Presented here are 4 T cell receptor beta chains from one specimen sequenced in a study of OX40 agonist ivuxolimab in advanced cancers. This table comes from immunoSEQ multiplex PCR, and its TCRdb copy is limited to in-frame clones, with some not included. The data contain some 77,000 clones, around 88% of them singletons. This material consisted of CD4+ or CD8+ T cells sorted from blood, taken in a trial of the OX40 agonist ivuxolimab. The receptors derive from an adult with an advanced solid tumor such as melanoma, head and neck, liver or kidney cancer.

As for this clone: Other DNA sequences within the sample encode an identical CDR3. The chain employs TRBV18 and TRBJ2-7; 8 nucleotides line up with TRBD1. CDR3 length equals 14 residues. Germline V gene data show CDR1 as KGHSH and CDR2 as LQKENI. Trimming took 4 bases from V and 0 from J; bases not matched to a gene: 2. The CDR3 loop is CASSRDRSSYEQYF. CDR3 DNA sequence: TGTGCCAGCTCACGGGACAGGAGCTCCTACGAGCAGTACTTC.

The chain links TRBV12-5 to TRBJ2-7, with a weak D call TRBD1 (6 bases). The CDR3 extends over 16 amino acids. Trimming removed 0 bases at V and 6 bases at J, with 18 bases between. CDR1 and CDR2 (germline): LGHNT, FRNRAP. In DNA, the CDR3 is TGTGCTAGTGGTTTGGTACTCGGGCCTAGGGGGAGCGAGCAGTACTTC. Its protein is CASGLVLGPRGSEQYF.

The chain carries TRBV11-2 and TRBJ2-1; tentatively, D is TRBD2 (5 bases). Germline V gene lookup returns CDR1 SGHAT and CDR2 FQNNGV. The length of the CDR3 is 14 residues. V lost 0 bases and J 3 bases, leaving 6 bases between the germline ends. CDR3 residues: CASSLERDYNEQFF. CDR3 nucleotide sequence: TGTGCCAGCAGCTTAGAACGGGACTACAATGAGCAGTTCTTC.

The rearrangement joins TRBV5-8 to TRBJ1-1, with TRBD1 as a possible D gene (5 bases). CDR1 is SGHTS and CDR2 is YDEGEE in the germline V gene. Trimming cost V 0 bases and J 2 bases, with 14 bases left between them. CDR3 length equals 16 residues. This CDR3 reads CASSLVWGGGNTEAFF. The CDR3 bases are TGTGCCAGCAGCTTGGTATGGGGGGGAGGCAACACTGAAGCTTTCTTT. Together with reference TRBV5-8 and TRBJ1-1, the CDR3 gives the full variable domain: EAGVTQSPTHLIKTRGQQATLRCSPISGHTSVYWYQQALGLGLQFLLWYDEGEERNRGNFPPRFSGRQFPNYSSELNVNALELEDSALYLCASSLVWGGGNTEAFFGQGTRLTVV.